The T cell receptor beta chain under discussion was sequenced for a study of T cell responses to AZD1222 COVID-19 vaccine. Study-wide results and caveats: In a largely white British group with more females than males, clonal diversity was possibly underestimated. With two AZD1222 doses given, Spike-specific TCR breadth and depth both rose.

About this clone itself: Its cognate antigen is unknown.

The V gene's germline CDR1 is MNHEY and CDR2 SVGAGI. V lost 0 bases to trimming and J lost 0 bases, with 8 bases between them. The CDR3 runs 15 residues. Assay: immunoSEQ multiplex PCR; the TCRdb copy retains only in-frame clones and omits some. The repertoire holds 75,000 to 100,000 clones, with approximately 87% as singletons. This clonotype was sampled from an adult in good health. The chain joins TRBV6-5 to TRBJ1-1, with no clear D. The sample in question was peripheral blood, obtained on day 0 of AZD1222 vaccination. The CDR3 nucleotides read TGTGCCAGCAGTTACTCGATAACGATGAACACTGAAGCTTTCTTT. Residues: CASSYSITMNTEAFF.